The T cell receptor (beta chain) described here comes from a study of T cell repertoires in cytomegalovirus infection. Looking at the study overall: The authors used CMV epitopes that were HLA-C-restricted (recently identified) and HLA-B-restricted (well studied). Matching HLA type and CMV infection were both indicated by public TCR beta signatures.

Note on this clonotype: What it binds is unknown.

This CDR3 has 16 amino acids. V was shortened by 9 bases and J by 0 bases, with 19 bases between the two germline ends. The V gene's germline CDR1 is PRHDT and CDR2 FYEKMQ (reference sequence). Findings and limits, study-wide: Summed frequency of shared TCR beta families picked out CMV carriers who also had the relevant HLA. Clonotype analysis showed dominance of the ex vivo response by HLA-C-restricted CMV-specific TCR beta clonotypes.

TCRdb recomputed calls from the reads with MiXCR, one row per CDR3 protein. The sample lists approximately 120,000 distinct CDR3 sequences, 25% to 35% occurring once. This sample comprised CD8+ T cells from cultured PBMCs, obtained from culture after CMV antigen stimulation. V is TRBV13 and J is TRBJ2-3; TRBD1 is a possible D gene (6 bases). The TCR comes from a human donor in good health (CMV status not recorded). Some clones in this sample may be carry-over from other donors' samples. The CDR3 region has the DNA TGTGCCAGTCCCCGCCGCACAGGGCAAAGCACAGATACGCAGTATTTT. Amino acids: CASPRRTGQSTDTQYF. Variable domain in full (rest from reference TRBV13 and TRBJ2-3): AAGVIQSPRHLIKEKRETATLKCYPIPRHDTVYWYQQGPGQDPQFLISFYEKMQSDKGSIPDRFSAQQFSDYHSELNMSSLELGDSALYFCASPRRTGQSTDTQYFGPGTRLTVL.